This T cell receptor beta chain came from a study of blood T cell repertoires in COVID-19. Recruitment covered fewer than 25 US areas and drew participants whose ages spanned roughly 18 to 100 years. The recovered donors of Cohort 3 showed two negative PCRs, clearance, or symptom resolution. V lost 6 bases, J lost 6 bases, and 12 bases lay in between. CDR3 size: 11 residues. The germline CDR1 and CDR2 sequences are DFQATT and SNEGSKA (reference sequence). Measured with immunoSEQ multiplex PCR; TCRdb has only the in-frame clones, and not every one. Of 150,000 or so clones in the sample, 75% to 80% are singletons; the top ten hold about 3.2%.

The sample was PBMCs or T cells enriched from blood (not recorded which). The rearrangement joins TRBV20-1 to TRBJ2-7; TRBD2 might be the D (5 bases). This TCR was recovered from a woman in her forties or fifties who had recovered from COVID-19. The CDR3 region is CSAMDWSEQYF. CDR3 bases: TGCAGTGCCATGGACTGGTCCGAGCAGTACTTC.